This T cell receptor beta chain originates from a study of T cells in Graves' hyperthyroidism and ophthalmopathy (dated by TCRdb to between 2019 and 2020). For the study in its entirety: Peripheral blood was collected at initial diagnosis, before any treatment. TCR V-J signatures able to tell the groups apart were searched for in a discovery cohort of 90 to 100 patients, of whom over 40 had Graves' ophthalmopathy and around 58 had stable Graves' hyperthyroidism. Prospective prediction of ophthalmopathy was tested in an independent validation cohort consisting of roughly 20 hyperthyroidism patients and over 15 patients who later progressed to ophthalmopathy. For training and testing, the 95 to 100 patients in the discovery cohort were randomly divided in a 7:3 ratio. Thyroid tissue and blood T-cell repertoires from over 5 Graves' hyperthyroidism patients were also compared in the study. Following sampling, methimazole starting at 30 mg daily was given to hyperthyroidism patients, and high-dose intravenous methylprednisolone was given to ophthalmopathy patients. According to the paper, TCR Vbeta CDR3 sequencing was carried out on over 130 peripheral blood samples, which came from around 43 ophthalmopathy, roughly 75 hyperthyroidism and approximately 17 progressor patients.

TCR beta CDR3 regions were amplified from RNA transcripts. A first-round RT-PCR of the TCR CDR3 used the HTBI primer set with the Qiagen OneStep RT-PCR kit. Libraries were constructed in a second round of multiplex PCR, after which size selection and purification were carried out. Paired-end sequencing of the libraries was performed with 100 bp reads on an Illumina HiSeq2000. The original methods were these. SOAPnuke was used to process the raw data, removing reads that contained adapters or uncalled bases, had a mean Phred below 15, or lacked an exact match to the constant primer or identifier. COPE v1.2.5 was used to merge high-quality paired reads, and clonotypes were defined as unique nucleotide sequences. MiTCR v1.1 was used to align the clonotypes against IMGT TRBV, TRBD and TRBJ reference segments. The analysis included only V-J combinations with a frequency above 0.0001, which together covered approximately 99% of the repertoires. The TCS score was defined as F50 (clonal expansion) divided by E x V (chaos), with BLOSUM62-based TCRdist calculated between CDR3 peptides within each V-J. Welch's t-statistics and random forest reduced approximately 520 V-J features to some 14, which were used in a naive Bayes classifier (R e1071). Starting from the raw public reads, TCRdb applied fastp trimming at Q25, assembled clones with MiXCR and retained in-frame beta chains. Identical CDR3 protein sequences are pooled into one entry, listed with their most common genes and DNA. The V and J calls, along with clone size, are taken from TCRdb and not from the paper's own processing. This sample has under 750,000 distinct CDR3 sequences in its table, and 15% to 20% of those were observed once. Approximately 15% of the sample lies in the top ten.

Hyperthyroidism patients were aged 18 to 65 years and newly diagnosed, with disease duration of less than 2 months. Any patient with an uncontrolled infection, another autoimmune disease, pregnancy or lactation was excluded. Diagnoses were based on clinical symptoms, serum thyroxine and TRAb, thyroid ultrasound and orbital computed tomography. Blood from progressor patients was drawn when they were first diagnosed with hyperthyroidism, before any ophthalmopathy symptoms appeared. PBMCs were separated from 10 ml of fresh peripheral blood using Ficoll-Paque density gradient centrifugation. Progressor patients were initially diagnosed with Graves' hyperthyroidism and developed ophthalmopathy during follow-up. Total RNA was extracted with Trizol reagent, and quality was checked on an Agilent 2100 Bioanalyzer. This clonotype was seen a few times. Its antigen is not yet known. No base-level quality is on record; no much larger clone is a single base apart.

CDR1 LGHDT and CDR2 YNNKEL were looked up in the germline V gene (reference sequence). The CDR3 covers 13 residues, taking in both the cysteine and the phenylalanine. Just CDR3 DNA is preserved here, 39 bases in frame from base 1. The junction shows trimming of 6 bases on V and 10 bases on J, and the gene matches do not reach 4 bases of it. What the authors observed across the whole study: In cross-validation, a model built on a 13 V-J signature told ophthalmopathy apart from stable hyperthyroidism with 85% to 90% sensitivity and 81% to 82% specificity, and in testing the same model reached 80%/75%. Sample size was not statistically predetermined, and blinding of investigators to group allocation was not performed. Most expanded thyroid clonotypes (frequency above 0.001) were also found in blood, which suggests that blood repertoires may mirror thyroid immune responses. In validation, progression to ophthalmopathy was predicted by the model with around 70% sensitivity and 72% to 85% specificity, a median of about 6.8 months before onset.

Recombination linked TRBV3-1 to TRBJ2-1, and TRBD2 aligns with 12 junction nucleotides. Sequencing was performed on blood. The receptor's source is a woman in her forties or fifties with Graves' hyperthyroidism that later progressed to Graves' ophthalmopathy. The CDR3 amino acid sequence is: CASRRTSGAEQFF. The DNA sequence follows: TGTGCCAGCAGGCGGACTAGCGGGGCCGAGCAGTTCTTC.